These 14 T cell receptor beta chains were all obtained from the same sample, sequenced in a study of T cells in Graves' hyperthyroidism and ophthalmopathy. Amplification of TCR beta CDR3 regions used RNA as the template. An initial round of RT-PCR targeting the TCR CDR3 relied on the HTBI primer set. TCRdb ran MiXCR on the multiplex PCR reads and lists one entry per CDR3 protein. The profile shows around 530,000 distinct CDR3 sequences, more than 15% of them singletons. Material: blood. These receptors came from a young woman with Graves' ophthalmopathy.

This clonotype has at least ten counts. The rearrangement joins TRBV6-1 to TRBJ2-1; TRBD1 agrees at 9 bases. The CDR3 has 15 amino acids. Germline V lookup: CDR1 MNHNS, CDR2 SASEGT. The ends lost 4 bases at V and 4 bases at J; junction bases unmatched: 5. CDR3 region: CASSVDRGGYNEQFF. The CDR3 DNA reads as TGTGCCAGCAGTGTAGACAGGGGGGGGTACAATGAGCAGTTCTTC.

V is TRBV6-2 or TRBV6-3 and J is TRBJ1-4; the D gene is possibly TRBD1 (6 bases). The length of the CDR3 is 12 residues. Germline CDR1 and CDR2: MNHEY and SVGEGT. The V and J ends lost 10 bases and 3 bases respectively, with 9 bases between them. The chain's CDR3 is CATGQSNEKLFF. The CDR3 region has the DNA TGTGCCACAGGACAGTCTAATGAAAAACTGTTTTTT.

About this clonotype: A junction boundary mismatches the germline segment, possibly from a read error. The chain employs TRBV6-1 and TRBJ2-5; 9 positions agree with TRBD2. The CDR3 length is 15 residues. Germline V gives CDR1 MNHNS, CDR2 SASEGT. The CDR3 loop reads CASSKALAGFETQYF. The DNA of the CDR3 is TGTGCCAGCAGTAAAGCTCTAGCGGGGTTTGAGACCCAGTACTTC.

In its sample, this clonotype was seen a few times. CDR3 bases: TGCGCCAGCAGCTTGGGGATAGGGGGAAATGAGCAGTTCTTC. Translating gives CASSLGIGGNEQFF. This chain uses TRBV5-1 with TRBJ2-1; possible D gene TRBD1, 6 bases. Trimming pared 0 bases from V and 7 bases from J, leaving 11 bases between. Looked up from germline, CDR1 is SGHRS and CDR2 is YFSETQ. The CDR3 spans 14 residues.

Ten or more counts support this clonotype. The chain uses TRBV27 and TRBJ2-2; TRBD2 matches 9 bases. Germline CDR1 is MNHEY and CDR2 is SMNVEV (reference sequence). With 5 bases clipped from V and 6 bases from J, the junction kept 10 bases outside the gene matches. This CDR3 region has 16 residues. The CDR3 coding sequence is TGTGCCAGCAGTGGGCGGACTAGCGATGGACCCGGGGAGCTGTTTTTT. Translated: CASSGRTSDGPGELFF.

This clonotype was observed a handful of times. J is TRBJ1-4 and V is TRBV30; maybe TRBD1 (6 bases). Per the germline V gene, CDR1 is GTSNPN and CDR2 is SVGIG (reference sequence). There are 12 residues in the CDR3. V gave up 3 bases and J gave up 8 bases, with 10 bases separating them. CDR3 sequence: CAWSEGGEKLFF. The CDR3 DNA sequence: TGTGCCTGGAGCGAAGGGGGAGAAAAACTGTTTTTT. The complete variable domain, with remaining parts taken from reference TRBV30 and TRBJ1-4, reads SQTIHQWPATLVQPVGSPLSLECTVEGTSNPNLYWYRQAAGRGLQLLFYSVGIGQISSEVPQNLSASRPQDRQFILSSKKLLLSDSGFYLCAWSEGGEKLFFGSGTQLSVL.

The rearrangement joins TRBV28 to TRBJ1-2, with D perhaps TRBD1 (5 bases). From germline, CDR1 is MDHEN and CDR2 SYDVKM. The CDR3 loop spans 14 amino acids. The V end lost 3 bases, the J end lost 4 bases, and 12 bases lay between the germline ends. The CDR3: CASSLAGQPYGYTF. DNA of the CDR3: TGTGCCAGCAGTTTGGCAGGGCAACCCTATGGCTACACCTTC.

This clonotype was found many times. The CDR3 coding sequence is TGTGCCAGCAGCCGGGACAGGGCATCAAACTATGGCTACACCTTC. Protein sequence: CASSRDRASNYGYTF. V and J are TRBV3-1 and TRBJ1-2, with 9 bases lining up with TRBD1. There are 15 residues in the CDR3. The germline CDR1 and CDR2 sequences are LGHDT and YNNKEL (reference sequence). V lost 4 bases and J lost 2; bases outside the gene matches: 5.

There are many counts of this clonotype. The chain uses TRBV20-1 and TRBJ2-7, with D perhaps TRBD1 (5 bases). Germline lookup yields CDR1 DFQATT and CDR2 SNEGSKA (reference sequence). The germline V and J ends were trimmed by 6 bases and 2 bases, with 8 bases remaining between them. CDR3 length: 11 residues. CDR3 sequence: CSAGATYEQYF. Written as DNA, the CDR3 is TGCAGTGCAGGGGCAACCTACGAGCAGTACTTC.

This clonotype was recorded a few times. The chain links TRBV30 to TRBJ1-3; D gene ambiguous. V shed 2 bases and J shed 4 bases, with 15 bases lying between them. The CDR3 has 15 amino acids. The germline CDR1 and CDR2 sequences are GTSNPN and SVGIG (reference sequence). CDR3 residues: CAWSKIRSGGNTIYF. The CDR3, as DNA: TGTGCCTGGAGTAAGATACGGAGTGGAGGAAACACCATATATTTT.

This clonotype was picked up a small number of times. This chain's CDR3 is CASSLAGLTYGYTF. The CDR3 nucleotides read TGTGCCAGCAGCTTAGCTGGACTAACCTATGGCTACACCTTC. This rearrangement joins TRBV7-2 to TRBJ1-2, with no clear D. Per germline, CDR1 SGHTA and CDR2 FQGNSA. V was shortened by 0 bases and J by 4 bases, with 9 bases between the two germline ends. The CDR3 totals 14 residues.

This clonotype has a count of ten or more. V usage is TRBV5-1 and J usage is TRBJ1-1; maybe TRBD1 (6 bases). The CDR3 extends over 15 amino acids. V was clipped by 4 bases and J by 3 bases, with 16 bases between them. Germline CDR1 is SGHRS and CDR2 is YFSETQ. DNA of the CDR3: TGCGCCAGCAGCGGGGGGGACACAATATACACTGAAGCTTTCTTT. This encodes CASSGGDTIYTEAFF.

In its sample, this clonotype was seen many times. The chain uses TRBV6-2 or TRBV6-3 and TRBJ2-7; 13 positions match TRBD2. The CDR3 length is 16 residues. Losses at the gene ends were 5 bases for V and 4 bases for J; bases not matched to a gene: 8. Germline V CDR1 and CDR2: MNHEY, SVGEGT. In DNA form, the CDR3 reads TGTGCCAGCAGTCCCGTTTGGACTAGCGGGAGTTACGAGCAGTACTTC. Protein: CASSPVWTSGSYEQYF.

About this clonotype itself: A much larger clonotype is one base distant, so this may be a read error. The chain links TRBV6-1 to TRBJ1-5; 7 bases fit TRBD1. CDR1 MNHNS and CDR2 SASEGT come from the germline V gene. The CDR3 sequence is 16 residues long. In DNA form, the CDR3 reads TGTGCCGGCAGTACCGCGGGGCAGGGGGGCAATCAGCCCCAGCATTTT. As protein: CAGSTAGQGGNQPQHF.